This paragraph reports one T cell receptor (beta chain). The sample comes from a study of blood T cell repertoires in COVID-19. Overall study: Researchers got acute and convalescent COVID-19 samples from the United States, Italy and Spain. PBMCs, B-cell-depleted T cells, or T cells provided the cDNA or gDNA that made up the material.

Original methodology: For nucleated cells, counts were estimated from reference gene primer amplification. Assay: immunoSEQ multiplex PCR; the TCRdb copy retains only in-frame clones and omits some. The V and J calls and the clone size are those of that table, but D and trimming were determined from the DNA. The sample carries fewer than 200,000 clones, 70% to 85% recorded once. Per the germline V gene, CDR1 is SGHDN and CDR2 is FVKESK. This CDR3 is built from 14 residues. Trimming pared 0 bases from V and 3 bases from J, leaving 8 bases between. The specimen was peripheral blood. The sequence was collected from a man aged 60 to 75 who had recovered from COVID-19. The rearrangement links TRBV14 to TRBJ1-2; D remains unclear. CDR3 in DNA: TGTGCCAGCAGCCAAGAGTCGGGTTACTATGGCTACACCTTC. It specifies CASSQESGYYGYTF.